This TCR beta chain emerged from a study of blood T cell repertoires in COVID-19. V gave up 5 bases and J gave up 4 bases; unmatched junction bases: 15. The CDR3 covers 19 residues. CDR1 and CDR2 from the germline V gene are SGHNT and YYREEE (reference sequence). Assay: immunoSEQ multiplex PCR; the TCRdb copy retains only in-frame clones and omits some. The sample has about 260,000 clones, approximately 87% seen once. This sequence joins TRBV5-4 and TRBJ2-3; 14 bases line up with TRBD2. Specimen: peripheral blood. The clonotype originates from a man in his 60s who had recovered from COVID-19. The CDR3 DNA reads TGTGCCAGCAGACGATGGGGACTAGCGGGGGACGAGGGGCCAGATACGCAGTATTTT. Encoded protein: CASRRWGLAGDEGPDTQYF.